Below, 10 T cell receptor beta chains from the same sample are listed, as sequenced in a study of blood T cell repertoires in COVID-19. Sequencing was performed with immunoSEQ multiplex PCR; in TCRdb, only in-frame clones are kept and a portion is missing. The sample lists over 55,000 clones, roughly 84% occurring once. The sample comprised peripheral blood. These receptor sequences come from a man at least 80 years old with COVID-19, enrolled during active disease.

This sequence joins TRBV10-3 and TRBJ1-1; D is possibly TRBD1 (6 bases). The germline V gene has CDR1 ENHRY and CDR2 SYGVKD. Trimming cost V 0 bases and J 4 bases, with 18 bases left between them. This CDR3 is built from 17 residues. The DNA for the CDR3 is TGTGCCATCAGTGAGTCGGGGGCTGTCGGGACAAGCACTGAAGCTTTCTTT. Residues: CAISESGAVGTSTEAFF.

CDR3 coding DNA: TGTGCCTCCCGGGACTCCCCATACAATGAGCAGTTCTTC. The encoded protein is CASRDSPYNEQFF. The chain carries TRBV30 and TRBJ2-1; tentatively, D is TRBD2 (6 bases). The CDR3 runs to 13 residues. V dropped 7 bases and J dropped 4 bases, with 14 bases sitting between them. The V gene's germline CDR1 is GTSNPN and CDR2 SVGIG (reference sequence).

The DNA for the CDR3 is TGTGCCAGCAGCTTTGTAAACCAGGGCCCAAGCTCCTACGAGCAGTACTTC. It encodes CASSFVNQGPSSYEQYF. The chain has TRBV12-1 and TRBJ2-7; TRBD1, the D gene given by the table, was not confirmed from the DNA. TRBV12-1 is a recognized pseudogene. The length of the CDR3 is 17 residues.

The chain carries TRBV4-1 and TRBJ1-2; D may be TRBD1 (6 bases). The germline V gene has CDR1 MGHRA and CDR2 YSYEKL. The V gene lost 2 bases and the J gene lost 6 bases, with 28 bases spanning the gap. The length of the CDR3 is 19 residues. The DNA for the CDR3 is TGCGCCAGCAGCCAACCTCGCTTTTTAGAGGGGGTCGGAGCGGATGGCTACACCTTC. Translation: CASSQPRFLEGVGADGYTF.

This chain connects TRBV6-6 to TRBJ1-6; D is perhaps TRBD1 (5 bases). The V gene's germline CDR1 is MNHNY and CDR2 SVGAGI (reference sequence). V lost 6 bases, J lost 10 bases, and 19 bases lay in between. This CDR3 region has 15 residues. CDR3: CASSPAGGVSSPLHF. The CDR3 DNA reads as TGTGCCAGCAGCCCGGCCGGAGGGGTTTCCTCACCCCTCCACTTT.

The J gene is TRBJ2-4, the V gene TRBV30, with 15 bases fitting TRBD2. The CDR3 is 17 residues long. V shed 5 bases and J 1 base; nucleotides not matched to a gene: 6. Germline V gives CDR1 GTSNPN, CDR2 SVGIG (reference sequence). The chain's CDR3 is CAWSSGTSGGAKNIQYF. CDR3 DNA: TGTGCCTGGTCCTCGGGGACTAGCGGGGGGGCCAAAAACATTCAGTACTTC. Looking up the rest from reference TRBV30 and TRBJ2-4 gives the full variable domain: SQTIHQWPATLVQPVGSPLSLECTVEGTSNPNLYWYRQAAGRGLQLLFYSVGIGQISSEVPQNLSASRPQDRQFILSSKKLLLSDSGFYLCAWSSGTSGGAKNIQYFGAGTRLSVL.

The gene calls are TRBV4-2 and TRBJ1-2; D is ambiguous. The CDR3 has 14 amino acids. Looked up from germline, CDR1 is LGHNA and CDR2 is YNFKEQ. V was clipped by 2 bases and J by 7 bases, with 14 bases between them. As DNA, the CDR3 is TGTGCCAGCAGCCAAATTCTGGCTTCGGGTGGCTACACCTTC. It encodes CASSQILASGGYTF.

The chain employs TRBV7-9 and TRBJ1-6; 9 bases agree with TRBD1. This CDR3 is 16 amino acids long. V lost 0 bases, J lost 10 bases, and 7 bases stayed unmatched. Per the germline V gene, CDR1 is SEHNR and CDR2 is FQNEAQ (reference sequence). CDR3 bases: TGTGCCAGCAGCTTAGCTATCGGGACAGGGCAGTCACCCCTCCACTTT. Protein sequence: CASSLAIGTGQSPLHF.

This sequence joins TRBV13 and TRBJ1-6, with TRBD1 matching over 8 bases. The CDR3 has 14 amino acids. Losses at the gene ends were 5 bases for V and 17 bases for J; bases not matched to a gene: 14. Germline V gives CDR1 PRHDT, CDR2 FYEKMQ (reference sequence). CDR3 DNA sequence: TGTGCCAGCAGCACCAAGGCGCCGACAGGGGCCGTCCACTTT. Protein product: CASSTKAPTGAVHF.

Worth noting for this clone: The same CDR3 is also encoded by other DNA sequences in this sample. The chain carries TRBV4-1 and TRBJ1-2; 7 bases are a match to TRBD1. The CDR3 sequence is 14 residues long. Looked up from germline, CDR1 is MGHRA and CDR2 is YSYEKL. The ends lost 3 bases at V and 4 bases at J; junction bases unmatched: 5. Here the CDR3 reads CASSHPGQIYGYTF. Here the CDR3 DNA reads TGCGCCAGCAGCCACCCGGGACAGATCTATGGCTACACCTTC.